This T cell receptor (beta chain) stems from a study of glioma-infiltrating T cells. Study conclusions and caveats: Non-neoplastic patients had below-expected tissue-blood divergence, while all gliomas exceeded expectation.

Trimming left V 0 bases short and J 3 bases short, with 9 bases between. The CDR3 has 15 amino acids. Germline lookup yields CDR1 SGHDT and CDR2 YYEEEE. Regarding this clonotype: Its antigen remains unknown.

The iRepertoire nested amplicon-rescue multiplex PCR amplified TCR alpha and beta CDR3s from RNA. Tissue mRNA or PBMC total RNA, about 90-400 ng, went into one-step reverse transcription and amplification. TCRdb reprocessed the multiplex PCR reads with MiXCR, giving one entry per CDR3 protein. The sample contains 95,000 to 110,000 distinct CDR3 sequences, under 30% of which appear only once. The V call is TRBV5-6, the J call TRBJ1-4; no clear D gene. The sample was glioma tissue, nonneoplastic brain tissue, or PBMCs (not recorded which). The sequence was collected from a human donor with low-grade glioma or glioblastoma, undergoing nonglioma brain surgery, or in good health (not recorded which). CDR3: CASSLVGSANEKLFF. DNA for the CDR3: TGTGCCAGCAGCTTGGTTGGATCCGCTAATGAAAAACTGTTTTTT.